A selection of T cell receptor beta chains follows, all from one sample in a study of cytomegalovirus exposure and HLA in healthy donors. Profiled with immunoSEQ multiplex PCR; TCRdb holds only in-frame clones, not every one. The repertoire holds under 200,000 clones, approximately 80% seen once, with roughly 0.75% in the top ten. The specimen sequenced was PBMCs. These receptors were obtained from a woman aged 18-29 years in good health and CMV-seronegative. The CDR3 runs from the conserved cysteine through the conserved F or W. Fields, in order: clone size, J gene, D gene, CDR3 length, V gene, CDR3 DNA, CDR3 protein. A D gene is named only where the DNA matches it firmly. The size of a clone is reported for some rows only, either as once, few or many, or as a class for expanded clones.

.,TRBJ2-5,.,14,TRBV7-9,TGTGCCAGCAGCTTAGTCAGGCCTGAGGAGACCCAGTACTTC,CASSLVRPEETQYF
.,TRBJ1-1,TRBD1,13,TRBV28,TGTGCCAGCAGTTTAGGGGACAGCCGTGGAGCTTTCTTT,CASSLGDSRGAFF
few,TRBJ1-3,.,16,TRBV18,TGTGCCAGCTCACCACCGCCGTGGACTCCTGGAAACACCATATATTTT,CASSPPPWTPGNTIYF
.,TRBJ1-5,TRBD1,14,TRBV28,TGTGCCAGCAGTCCCGACAGGGGTACTCAGCCCCAGCATTTT,CASSPDRGTQPQHF
.,TRBJ2-7,.,12,TRBV11-2,TGTGCCAGCAGCTTAAGGGGCTACGAGCAGTACTTC,CASSLRGYEQYF
.,TRBJ2-1,.,15,TRBV7-2,TGTGCCAGCAGCTTATCGTGGGGGGACTACAATGAGCAGTTCTTC,CASSLSWGDYNEQFF
.,TRBJ2-1,TRBD1,15,TRBV11-2,TGTGCCAGCAGGGTAAACAGACAGGGCGTCAATGAGCAGTTCTTC,CASRVNRQGVNEQFF
once,TRBJ2-5,.,14,TRBV19,TGTGCCAGTAGTACGAGACAAACTGGAGAGACCCAGTACTTC,CASSTRQTGETQYF
.,TRBJ1-1,TRBD1,15,TRBV5-8,TGTGCCAGCAGCCCGGGACAGGGCCGAGATACTGAAGCTTTCTTT,CASSPGQGRDTEAFF
.,TRBJ2-2,.,15,TRBV11-3,TGTGCCAGCAGCACCGAGGGGGCGAACACCGGGGAGCTGTTTTTT,CASSTEGANTGELFF
.,TRBJ1-3,TRBD1,17,TRBV4-1,TGCGCCAGCAGCCAAGATGAACAGGGGGGGACTGGAAACACCATATATTTT,CASSQDEQGGTGNTIYF
.,TRBJ1-5,.,13,TRBV6-6,TGTGCCAGCAGTCCACAGGGACGGCAGCCCCAGCATTTT,CASSPQGRQPQHF
.,TRBJ1-1,.,14,TRBV5-6,TGTGCCAGCAGCAAGGACAGTTGGAACACTGAAGCTTTCTTT,CASSKDSWNTEAFF
.,TRBJ2-1,.,15,TRBV7-8,TGTGCCAGCAGCTTGGGCCCAGGGGAAGGGAATGAGCAGTTCTTC,CASSLGPGEGNEQFF
.,TRBJ2-7,.,15,TRBV19,TGTGCCAGTAGTATAGGAGAAACTAGCTCCTACGAGCAGTACTTC,CASSIGETSSYEQYF
.,TRBJ2-5,.,15,TRBV28,TGTGCCAGCAGTTTGGGCAGCACGACCCAAGAGACCCAGTACTTC,CASSLGSTTQETQYF
.,TRBJ2-3,TRBD2,15,TRBV7-9,TGTGCCAGCATCAATAGGGCGGGAGTCACAGATACGCAGTATTTT,CASINRAGVTDTQYF
once,TRBJ2-7,TRBD2,13,TRBV7-9,TGTGCCAGCAGCTCCCGGGACTACTACGAGCAGTACTTC,CASSSRDYYEQYF
.,TRBJ2-7,TRBD1,16,TRBV11-1,TGTGCCAGCAGCCTCGAATGGAAGGGGGCTCTATCGGAGCAGTACTTC,CASSLEWKGALSEQYF
.,TRBJ2-7,TRBD1,15,TRBV27,TGTGCCAGCAGTTTGAGTGGGACAGCGGCCTACGAGCAGTACTTC,CASSLSGTAAYEQYF
.,TRBJ1-2,TRBD1,16,TRBV10-3,TGTGCCATCAGTGAGTCTACACCCGTTGACAGGGATGGCTACACCTTC,CAISESTPVDRDGYTF
.,TRBJ2-5,TRBD1,17,TRBV2,TGTGCCAGCATTTCAGGGGGGACAGGGGGGGTAAAAGAGACCCAGTACTTC,CASISGGTGGVKETQYF
.,TRBJ2-7,TRBD2,15,TRBV2,TGTGCCAGCAGACCCAGACTAGCGGGATCCCTCGAGCAGTACTTC,CASRPRLAGSLEQYF
.,TRBJ2-7,TRBD1,18,TRBV6-1,TGTGCCAGCAGTGGACAGGGGTCTAGCGCGAGCAGCTCCTACGAGCAGTACTTC,CASSGQGSSASSSYEQYF
.,TRBJ2-3,.,12,TRBV6-1,TGTGCCAGCAGTGAAGGGCCAGGGTCAATGTATTTT,CASSEGPGSMYF
.,TRBJ2-3,TRBD2,16,TRBV11-2,TGTGCCAGCAGCTCCCCGGGACTAGCAGACACAGATACGCAGTATTTT,CASSSPGLADTDTQYF
.,TRBJ2-7,.,14,TRBV28,TGTGCCAGCAGCCTAAATGGGGCGCGATACGAGCAGTACTTC,CASSLNGARYEQYF
.,TRBJ2-1,TRBD2,18,TRBV7-8,TGTGCCAGCAGCTTAGATCTGAGTGGGGCTAGCGGGAGCAATGAGCAGTTCTTC,CASSLDLSGASGSNEQFF
.,TRBJ2-4,.,14,TRBV2,TGTGCCAGCAGTTTTATCGTAGCCAAAAACATTCAGTACTTC,CASSFIVAKNIQYF
.,TRBJ2-1,TRBD2,13,TRBV27,TGTGCCAGCAGTTTATCTAGCGGGAACGAGCAGTTCTTC,CASSLSSGNEQFF
.,TRBJ2-7,TRBD1,19,TRBV28,TGTGCCAGCACCCTCCCCAGGGGGCGAATCCCACTAGGGAAGTACGAGCAGTACTTC,CASTLPRGRIPLGKYEQYF
.,TRBJ2-7,TRBD2,14,TRBV6-5,TGTGCCAGCAGGAAACTAGCGGGAGTGCACGAGCAGTACTTC,CASRKLAGVHEQYF
few,TRBJ1-1,TRBD1,15,TRBV5-1,TGCGCCAGCAGCCTCACGGGGACAGGATCAACTGAAGCTTTCTTT,CASSLTGTGSTEAFF
few,TRBJ2-3,TRBD1,14,TRBV5-4,TGTGCCAGCAGCCCGAGACAGGGTGCAGATACGCAGTATTTT,CASSPRQGADTQYF
.,TRBJ1-1,TRBD1,12,TRBV9,TGTGCCAGCAGCACCGGACAGGGATCAGCTTTCTTT,CASSTGQGSAFF
.,TRBJ2-3,TRBD2,14,TRBV5-1,TGCGCCTCCGGACTAGATATCAGCACAGATACGCAGTATTTT,CASGLDISTDTQYF
.,TRBJ1-1,.,15,TRBV19,TGTGCCAGTAGTCCTCAGGGACTATTTAACACTGAAGCTTTCTTT,CASSPQGLFNTEAFF
.,TRBJ2-3,TRBD2,16,TRBV19,TGTGCCAGTAGTACCAAGCGGGACCCTAGCACAGATACGCAGTATTTT,CASSTKRDPSTDTQYF
.,TRBJ2-6,TRBD1,17,TRBV14,TGTGCCAGCAGCCCGGGACAGGGGCTCTCTGGGGCCAACGTCCTGACTTTC,CASSPGQGLSGANVLTF
.,TRBJ2-7,TRBD2,13,TRBV7-9,TGTGCCAGCAGCAAGACCTTAGCGGGACATTGGTACTTC,CASSKTLAGHWYF
.,TRBJ1-1,.,10,TRBV30,TGTGCCTGGAGTGGGGAGGTTGCTTTCTTT,CAWSGEVAFF
.,TRBJ2-7,TRBD1,16,TRBV28,TGTGCCAGCAGTTCCCCCAGACAGGGGACTGCCTACGAGCAGTACTTC,CASSSPRQGTAYEQYF
.,TRBJ2-1,.,16,TRBV5-5,TGTGCCAGCAGCCCCGAGCCGGGTCTTGGCTACAATGAGCAGTTCTTC,CASSPEPGLGYNEQFF
.,TRBJ2-5,.,13,TRBV9,TGTGCCAGCAGCGTAGAAGCGGTGGGGACCCAGTACTTC,CASSVEAVGTQYF
once,TRBJ2-1,.,16,TRBV19,TGTGCCAGTAGATCGTGGCGGGACAGCCGGTCCAATGAGCAGTTCTTC,CASRSWRDSRSNEQFF
once,TRBJ1-4,.,13,TRBV4-2,TGTGCCAGCAGCCATGAAGCTGATGAAAAACTGTTTTTT,CASSHEADEKLFF
once,TRBJ1-2,.,19,TRBV4-2,TGTGCCAGCAGCCACGACGTTAGGCAGGGGCTGCAAACGGAAAATGGCTACACCTTC,CASSHDVRQGLQTENGYTF
.,TRBJ1-5,.,13,TRBV6-5,TGTGCCAGCAGGTCAGGAGGGGATCAGCCCCAGCATTTT,CASRSGGDQPQHF
.,TRBJ2-1,.,13,TRBV6-6,TGTGCCAGCAGTGCCACAAATTACAATGAGCAGTTCTTC,CASSATNYNEQFF